A single sample is the source of the 11 T cell receptor beta chains below, sequenced in a study of blood T cells in healthy people across ages. Next came a second PCR, run for roughly 6 to 11 cycles, which used a sample-barcoded 5' primer along with a J-beta primer mix. MiXCR, applied by TCRdb to the 5' RACE reads, yields one record per CDR3 protein. The sample has roughly 1.4 million distinct CDR3 sequences, 59% seen once; the top ten hold over 5.5%. The sequenced sample was blood. The receptors shown here come from a man aged 18 to 30 in good health.

The J gene is TRBJ2-1, the V gene TRBV20-1; TRBD2 is a possible D gene (7 bases). Germline V gene data show CDR1 as DFQATT and CDR2 as SNEGSKA (reference sequence). The CDR3 is 14 amino acids. Trimming pared 6 bases from V and 3 bases from J, leaving 15 bases between. The CDR3 DNA follows: TGCAGTGCCCAGGGGACTAAGAGCTACAATGAGCAGTTCTTC. Translated, it gives CSAQGTKSYNEQFF.

This clonotype was recorded a few times. The J gene is TRBJ1-1, the V gene TRBV18; TRBD1 might be the D (5 bases). The CDR3 runs 15 residues. V lost 0 bases and J lost 0, with 8 bases in between. Per germline, CDR1 KGHSH and CDR2 LQKENI. CDR3 in amino acids: CASSPPGQLNTEAFF. The CDR3 DNA follows: TGTGCCAGCTCACCACCGGGGCAACTGAACACTGAAGCTTTCTTT.

Written as DNA, the CDR3 is TGTGCCAGCAGCCCCCTTCCGGGCGCAGGGAAAGGGGACAATGAGCAGTTCTTC. This translates into CASSPLPGAGKGDNEQFF. V and J are TRBV11-3 and TRBJ2-1, with D possibly being TRBD1 (5 bases). The V gene lost 5 bases and the J gene lost 5 bases, with 25 bases spanning the gap. This CDR3 has 18 amino acids. CDR1 SGHNT and CDR2 YENEEA come from the germline V gene.

The rearrangement uses TRBV29-1 and TRBJ2-3; a possible D gene is TRBD2 (5 bases). The CDR3 contains 14 residues. V was shortened by 5 bases and J by 2 bases, with 14 bases between the two germline ends. CDR1 is SQVTM and CDR2 is ANQGSEA in the germline V gene. CDR3 region: CSVMGVRITDTQYF. In DNA, the CDR3 is TGCAGCGTTATGGGAGTGCGGATCACAGATACGCAGTATTTT.

This chain links TRBV29-1 with TRBJ2-7; D remains unclear. V was trimmed by 6 bases and J by 4 bases, leaving 10 bases between them. Germline CDR1 SQVTM, CDR2 ANQGSEA. This CDR3 is built from 11 residues. The CDR3: CSVGRRYEQYF. The CDR3 bases are TGCAGCGTCGGCAGAAGATACGAGCAGTACTTC.

CDR3 nucleotides: TGTGCCAGCAGCCCCTTACAGGGGAGGGAGACCCAGTACTTC. Amino acids: CASSPLQGRETQYF. The genes are TRBV28 and TRBJ2-5, with D tentatively TRBD1 (7 bases). The germline gives CDR1 MDHEN, CDR2 SYDVKM. Trimming removed 6 bases at V and 5 bases at J, with 16 bases between. The CDR3 has 14 residues.

The gene calls are TRBV7-9 and TRBJ1-1; a possible D gene is TRBD1 (6 bases). Trimming stripped 0 bases from V and 6 bases from J, with 23 bases between. The CDR3 runs to 18 residues. Germline CDR1 is SEHNR and CDR2 is FQNEAQ (reference sequence). In nucleotides, the CDR3 is TGTGCCAGCAGCTTAGCGGGGGGGGCAGGATGGGTGGCAGCTGAAGCTTTCTTT. Residues: CASSLAGGAGWVAAEAFF. The whole variable domain, remainder taken from reference TRBV7-9 and TRBJ1-1, is DTGVSQNPRHKITKRGQNVTFRCDPISEHNRLYWYRQTLGQGPEFLTYFQNEAQLEKSRLLSDRFSAERPKGSFSTLEIQRTEQGDSAMYLCASSLAGGAGWVAAEAFFGQGTRLTVV.

This clonotype was seen a handful of times. Since a much larger clone is just one base distant, this may be a read error. The rearrangement links TRBV4-2 to TRBJ2-6; tentative D call: TRBD2 (5 bases). Germline V CDR1 and CDR2: LGHNA, YNFKEQ. Trimming removed 1 base from V and 0 bases from J, with 7 bases in between. There are 16 residues in the CDR3. The CDR3 nucleotides read TGTGCCAGCAGCCAAGGAGGAGGCTCTGGGGCCAACGTCCTGACTTTC. Protein product: CASSQGGGSGANVLTF.

The V gene is TRBV5-1, the J gene TRBJ2-2; D is uncertain. The V gene's germline CDR1 is SGHRS and CDR2 YFSETQ. The CDR3 is 13 amino acids. V shed 3 bases and J shed 6 bases, with 9 bases lying between them. CDR3 sequence: CASSSMSAGELFF. For the CDR3, the DNA is TGCGCCAGCAGCTCCATGTCGGCCGGGGAGCTGTTTTTT.

The rearrangement uses TRBV10-3 and TRBJ2-3; TRBD2 matches 10 bases. The CDR3 sequence is 15 residues long. V lost 10 bases and J lost 4; bases outside the gene matches: 11. From germline, CDR1 is ENHRY and CDR2 SYGVKD. CDR3: CATQNERGGPDTQYF. The CDR3 DNA sequence: TGTGCCACCCAGAACGAGCGGGGGGGCCCAGATACGCAGTATTTT.

This clonotype was counted a single time. This CDR3 is CASSLGLAANSYEQYF. As DNA, the CDR3 is TGTGCCAGCAGCTTAGGCCTCGCGGCAAATTCCTACGAGCAGTACTTC. The chain is built from TRBV7-8 and TRBJ2-7, with D unclear. This CDR3 is 16 amino acids long. Trimming took off 1 base at V and 1 base at J, with 14 bases between the two ends. Germline assignment: CDR1 SGHVS and CDR2 FQNEAQ.